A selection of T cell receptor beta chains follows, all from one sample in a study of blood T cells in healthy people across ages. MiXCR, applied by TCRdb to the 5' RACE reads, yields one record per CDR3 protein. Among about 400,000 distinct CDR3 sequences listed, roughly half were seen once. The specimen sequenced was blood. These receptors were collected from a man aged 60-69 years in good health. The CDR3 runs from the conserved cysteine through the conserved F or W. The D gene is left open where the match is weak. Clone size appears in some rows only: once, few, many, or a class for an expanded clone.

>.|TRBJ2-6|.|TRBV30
CAWAQGSGANVLTF
TGTGCCTGGGCACAGGGCTCTGGGGCCAACGTCCTGACTTTC
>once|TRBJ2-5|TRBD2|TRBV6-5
CASSRTRTEETQYF
TGTGCCAGCAGTCGGACTAGGACCGAAGAGACCCAGTACTTC
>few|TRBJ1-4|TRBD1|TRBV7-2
CASSTQGREKLFF
TGTGCCAGCAGCACACAGGGGCGAGAAAAACTGTTTTTT
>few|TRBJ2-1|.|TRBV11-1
CASSFGRGYNEQFF
TGTGCCAGCAGCTTCGGCAGGGGCTACAATGAGCAGTTCTTC
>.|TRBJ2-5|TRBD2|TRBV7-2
CASSSGMILAGAGEQYF
TGTGCCAGCAGCTCCGGCATGATACTAGCGGGAGCGGGGGAGCAGTACTTC
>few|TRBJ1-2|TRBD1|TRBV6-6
CASSSRDRAWDYGYTF
TGTGCCAGCAGTTCCCGGGACAGGGCCTGGGACTATGGCTACACCTTC
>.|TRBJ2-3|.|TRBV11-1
CASSSLWGAPRSDTQYF
TGTGCCAGCAGCTCCCTTTGGGGAGCGCCTCGGTCGGATACGCAGTATTTT
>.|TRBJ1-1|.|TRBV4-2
CASSQDSWGTLDGFF
TGTGCCAGCAGCCAAGACTCATGGGGTACTTTGGATGGTTTCTTT
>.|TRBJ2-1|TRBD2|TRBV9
CASSVVGTSPEWEQFF
TGTGCCAGCAGCGTAGTAGGGACTAGCCCAGAATGGGAGCAGTTCTTC
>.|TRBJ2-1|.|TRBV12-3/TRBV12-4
CASSSSDPANEQFF
TGTGCCAGCAGCTCCTCGGACCCGGCGAATGAGCAGTTCTTC
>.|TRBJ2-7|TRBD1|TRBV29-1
CSARTGISYEQYF
TGCAGCGCAAGGACAGGGATCTCCTACGAGCAGTACTTC
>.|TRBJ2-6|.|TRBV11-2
CASSPRRGRGYTDSGANVLTF
TGTGCCAGCAGCCCTCGTCGGGGAAGGGGCTACACTGACTCTGGGGCCAACGTCCTGACTTTC
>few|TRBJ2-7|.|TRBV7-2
CASSLEDIGGYEQYF
TGTGCCAGCAGCTTAGAGGATATAGGGGGCTACGAGCAGTACTTC
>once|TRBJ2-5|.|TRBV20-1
CSARMGAGETQYF
TGCAGTGCGAGGATGGGGGCGGGAGAGACCCAGTACTTC
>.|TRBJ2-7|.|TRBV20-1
CSASGQPVSSHYEQYF
TGCAGTGCTTCCGGACAGCCCGTGTCCTCCCATTACGAGCAGTACTTC
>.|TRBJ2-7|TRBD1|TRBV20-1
CSARDRAWDEQYF
TGTAGTGCGAGGGACAGGGCGTGGGACGAGCAGTACTTC
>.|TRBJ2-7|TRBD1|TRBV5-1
CASSHTGTGGDEQYF
TGCGCCAGCAGCCATACCGGGACAGGGGGTGACGAGCAGTACTTC
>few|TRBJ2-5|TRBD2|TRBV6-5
CASSPTSGGRIQYF
TGTGCCAGCAGCCCAACTAGCGGGGGTCGCATCCAGTACTTC
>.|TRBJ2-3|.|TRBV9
CASSGGYSTDTQYF
TGTGCCAGCAGTGGTGGATATAGCACAGATACGCAGTATTTT
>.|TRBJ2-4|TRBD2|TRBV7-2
CASSSASSGKNIQYF
TGTGCCAGCAGCTCCGCCTCTAGCGGCAAAAACATTCAGTACTTC
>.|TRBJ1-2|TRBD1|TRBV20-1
CSAPWVGGDYGYTF
TGCAGTGCGCCGTGGGTAGGGGGCGACTATGGCTACACCTTC
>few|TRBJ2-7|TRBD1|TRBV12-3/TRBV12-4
CASSFIRQGEQYF
TGTGCCAGCAGTTTCATCCGACAGGGCGAGCAGTACTTC
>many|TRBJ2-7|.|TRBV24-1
CATVKGTNYEQYF
TGTGCCACCGTGAAGGGGACCAACTACGAGCAGTACTTC
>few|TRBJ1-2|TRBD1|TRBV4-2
CASSQDMGQGPTNYGYTF
TGTGCCAGCAGCCAAGATATGGGACAGGGGCCCACTAACTATGGCTACACCTTC
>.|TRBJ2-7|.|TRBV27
CASSDLSRNEQYF
TGTGCCAGCAGTGATCTGAGTCGCAACGAGCAGTACTTC
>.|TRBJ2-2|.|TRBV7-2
CASSYDIGELFF
TGTGCCAGCAGCTACGATATTGGGGAGCTGTTTTTT
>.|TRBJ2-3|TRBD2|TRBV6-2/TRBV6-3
CASSSPISGSPDTQYF
TGTGCCAGCAGCTCCCCCATCAGCGGGAGCCCAGATACGCAGTATTTT
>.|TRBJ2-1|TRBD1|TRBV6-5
CASSPDRGAFSRQFF
TGTGCCAGCAGCCCAGACAGGGGGGCCTTCTCGAGGCAGTTCTTC
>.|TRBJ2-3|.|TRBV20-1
CSARPSTDTQYF
TGCAGTGCTAGGCCCAGCACAGATACGCAGTATTTT
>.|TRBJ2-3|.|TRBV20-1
CSAAGGVGDTQYF
TGCAGTGCCGCAGGAGGGGTTGGAGATACGCAGTATTTT
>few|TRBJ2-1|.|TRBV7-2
CASNPQRASSYNEQFF
TGTGCCAGCAACCCCCAGCGGGCCTCCTCCTACAATGAGCAGTTCTTC
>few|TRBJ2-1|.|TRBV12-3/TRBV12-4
CASTVEGGNEQFF
TGTGCCAGCACCGTCGAAGGGGGGAATGAGCAGTTCTTC
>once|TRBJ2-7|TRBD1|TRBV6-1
CASSEGGTAIYEQYF
TGTGCCAGCAGTGAAGGTGGGACAGCTATCTACGAGCAGTACTTC
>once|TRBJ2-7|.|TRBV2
CASSEFAGRVGYEQYF
TGTGCCAGCAGTGAATTTGCAGGGCGCGTCGGCTACGAGCAGTACTTC
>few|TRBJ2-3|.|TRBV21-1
CATSHGGSGIHTDTQYF
TGTGCCACCTCACATGGAGGTAGCGGGATCCACACAGATACGCAGTATTTT
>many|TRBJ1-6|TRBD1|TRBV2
CASTGQNNSPLHF
TGTGCCAGCACGGGACAGAATAATTCACCCCTCCACTTT
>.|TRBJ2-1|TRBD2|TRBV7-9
CASSLTVAGAAEQFF
TGTGCCAGCAGCTTAACGGTAGCGGGAGCAGCTGAGCAGTTCTTC
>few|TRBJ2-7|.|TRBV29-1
CSALTGDYEQYF
TGCAGCGCCCTTACAGGAGACTACGAGCAGTACTTC
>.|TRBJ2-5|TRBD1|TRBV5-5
CASSLGWDREGETQYF
TGTGCCAGCAGCTTGGGGTGGGACAGGGAAGGAGAGACCCAGTACTTC
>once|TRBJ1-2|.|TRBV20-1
CSEGGEGYGYTF
TGCAGTGAGGGGGGTGAAGGCTATGGCTACACCTTC
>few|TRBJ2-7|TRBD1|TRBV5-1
CASSLGQGGGEQYF
TGCGCCAGCAGCTTGGGACAGGGTGGCGGCGAGCAGTACTTC
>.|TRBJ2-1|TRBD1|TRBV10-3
CAISESDRVYNEQFF
TGTGCCATCAGTGAGTCGGACAGGGTTTACAATGAGCAGTTCTTC
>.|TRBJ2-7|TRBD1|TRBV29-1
CSVQPGTAYEQYF
TGCAGCGTGCAACCCGGGACAGCCTACGAGCAGTACTTC
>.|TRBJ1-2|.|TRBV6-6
CASSRGGVGYGYTF
TGTGCCAGCAGCCGTGGCGGGGTTGGCTATGGCTACACCTTC
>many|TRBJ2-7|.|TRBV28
CASSLLSGDSYEQYF
TGTGCCAGCAGTTTGCTTAGCGGTGACTCCTACGAGCAGTACTTC
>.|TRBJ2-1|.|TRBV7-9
CASSSGQNYNEQFF
TGTGCCAGCAGCTCCGGACAGAACTACAATGAGCAGTTCTTC